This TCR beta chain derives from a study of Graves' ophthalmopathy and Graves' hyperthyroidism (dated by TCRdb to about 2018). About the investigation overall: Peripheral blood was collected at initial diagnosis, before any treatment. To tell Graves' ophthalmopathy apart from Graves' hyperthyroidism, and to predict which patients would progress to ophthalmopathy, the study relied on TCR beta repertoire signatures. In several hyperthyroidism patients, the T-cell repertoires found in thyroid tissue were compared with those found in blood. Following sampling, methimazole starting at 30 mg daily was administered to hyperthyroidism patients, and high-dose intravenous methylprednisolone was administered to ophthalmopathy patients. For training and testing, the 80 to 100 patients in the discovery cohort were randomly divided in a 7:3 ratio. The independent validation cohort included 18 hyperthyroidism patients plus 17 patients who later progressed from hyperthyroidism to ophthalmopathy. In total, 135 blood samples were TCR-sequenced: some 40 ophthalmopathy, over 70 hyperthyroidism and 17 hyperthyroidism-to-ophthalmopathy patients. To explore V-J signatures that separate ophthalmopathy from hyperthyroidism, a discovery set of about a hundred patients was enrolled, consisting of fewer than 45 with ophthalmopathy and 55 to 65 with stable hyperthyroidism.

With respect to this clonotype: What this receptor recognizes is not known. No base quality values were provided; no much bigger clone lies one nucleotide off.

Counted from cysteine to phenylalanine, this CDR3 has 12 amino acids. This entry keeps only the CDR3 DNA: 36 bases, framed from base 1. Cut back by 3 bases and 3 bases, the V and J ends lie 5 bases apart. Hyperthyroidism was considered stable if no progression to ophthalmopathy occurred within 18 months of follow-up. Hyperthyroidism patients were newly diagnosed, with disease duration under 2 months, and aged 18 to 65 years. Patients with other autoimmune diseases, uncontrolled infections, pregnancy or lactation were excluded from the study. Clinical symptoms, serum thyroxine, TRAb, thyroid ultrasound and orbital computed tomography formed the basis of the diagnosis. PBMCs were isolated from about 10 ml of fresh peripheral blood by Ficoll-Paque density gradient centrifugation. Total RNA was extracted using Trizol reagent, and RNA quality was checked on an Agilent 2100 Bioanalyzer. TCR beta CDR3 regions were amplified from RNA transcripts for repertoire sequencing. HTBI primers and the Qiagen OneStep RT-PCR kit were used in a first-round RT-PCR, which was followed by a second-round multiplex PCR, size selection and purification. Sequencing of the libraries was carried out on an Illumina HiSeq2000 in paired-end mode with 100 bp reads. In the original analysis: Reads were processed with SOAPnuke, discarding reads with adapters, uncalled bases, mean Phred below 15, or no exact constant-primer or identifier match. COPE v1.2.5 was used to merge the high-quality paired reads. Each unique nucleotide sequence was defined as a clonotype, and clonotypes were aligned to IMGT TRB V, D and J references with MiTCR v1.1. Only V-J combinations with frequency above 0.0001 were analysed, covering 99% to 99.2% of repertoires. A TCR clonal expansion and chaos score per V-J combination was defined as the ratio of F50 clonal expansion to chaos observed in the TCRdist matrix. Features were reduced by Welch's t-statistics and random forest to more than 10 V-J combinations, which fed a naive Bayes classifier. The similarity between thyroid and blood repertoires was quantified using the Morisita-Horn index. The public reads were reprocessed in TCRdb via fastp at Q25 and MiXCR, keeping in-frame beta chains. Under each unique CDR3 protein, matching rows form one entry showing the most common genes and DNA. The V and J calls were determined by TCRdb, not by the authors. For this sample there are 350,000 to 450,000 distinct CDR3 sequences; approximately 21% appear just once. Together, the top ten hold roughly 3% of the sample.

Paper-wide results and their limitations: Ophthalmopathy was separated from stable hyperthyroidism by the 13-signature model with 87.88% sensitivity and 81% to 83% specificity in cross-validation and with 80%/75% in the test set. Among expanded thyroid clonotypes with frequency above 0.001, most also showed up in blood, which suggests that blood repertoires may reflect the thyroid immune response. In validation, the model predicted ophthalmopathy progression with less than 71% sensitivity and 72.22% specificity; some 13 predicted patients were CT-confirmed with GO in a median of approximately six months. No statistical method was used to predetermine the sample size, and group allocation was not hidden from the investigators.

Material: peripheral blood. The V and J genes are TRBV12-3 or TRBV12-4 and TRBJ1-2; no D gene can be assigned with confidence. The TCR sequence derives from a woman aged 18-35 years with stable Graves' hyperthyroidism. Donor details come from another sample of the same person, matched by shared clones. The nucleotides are TGTGCCAGCAGTTTGAGTGACTATGGCTACACCTTC. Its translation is CASSLSDYGYTF.